The 14 T cell receptor beta chains in this list originate from one sample, sequenced in a study of early T cells in non-severe SARS-CoV-2 infection. TCRdb re-called the 5' RACE reads through MiXCR, storing one row per CDR3 protein. The table shows around 20,000 distinct CDR3 sequences, with about 4% occurring only once. Input material: whole blood. Receptors originate from an adult who was a healthcare worker with PCR-confirmed SARS-CoV-2 infection or an uninfected control (not recorded which).

By sample share, this clonotype is medium-sized. The chain is built from TRBV3-1 and TRBJ2-3; 8 bases match TRBD2. Germline loops: CDR1 LGHDT, CDR2 YNNKEL (reference sequence). V was pared by 4 bases and J by 4 bases, with 4 bases of the junction left unmatched. The CDR3 loop spans 14 amino acids. For the CDR3, the DNA is TGTGCCAGCAGCCCAGAGCGGGGGTCAGATACGCAGTATTTT. This sequence encodes CASSPERGSDTQYF.

By frequency in the sample, this clonotype is medium-sized (0.01 to 0.1%). This chain uses TRBV6-4 with TRBJ2-2, with D unresolved. Germline CDR1 MRHNA, CDR2 SNTAGT. The CDR3 is 13 amino acids. Trimming took off 0 bases at V and 3 bases at J, with 2 bases between the two ends. CDR3 DNA sequence: TGTGCCAGCAGTGACTCGGACACCGGGGAGCTGTTTTTT. Its protein product is CASSDSDTGELFF.

In its sample, this clonotype ranks as medium-sized. The J gene is TRBJ2-4, the V gene TRBV7-8; 7 positions agree with TRBD1. Germline CDR1 and CDR2: SGHVS and FQNEAQ. V lost 2 bases and J lost 2; bases outside the gene matches: 9. The CDR3 covers 17 residues. The CDR3 DNA reads as TGTGCCAGCAGCTTAAGTGGAGACAGGGTCACCAAAAACATTCAGTACTTC. It encodes CASSLSGDRVTKNIQYF.

This clonotype was recorded a few times. The chain uses TRBV20-1 and TRBJ2-4; D possibly corresponds to TRBD1 (6 bases). The V and J ends lost 1 base and 0 bases respectively, with 16 bases between them. Per the germline V gene, CDR1 is DFQATT and CDR2 is SNEGSKA (reference sequence). The CDR3 is 17 residues long. The CDR3 DNA follows: TGCAGTGCTAGAGGACGGACAGAGGCACTAGCCAAAAACATTCAGTACTTC. Translation gives CSARGRTEALAKNIQYF.

This clonotype was counted many times. CDR3 in amino acids: CASSGQVNYGYTF. As DNA, the CDR3 is TGTGCCAGTAGTGGACAGGTTAACTATGGCTACACCTTC. The gene calls are TRBV19 and TRBJ1-2; 7 nucleotides agree with TRBD1. Germline CDR1 LNHDA, CDR2 SQIVND (reference sequence). J lost 1 base, V lost 5 bases, and 1 base had no gene match. This CDR3 region has 13 residues. The complete variable domain, with remaining parts taken from reference TRBV19 and TRBJ1-2, reads DGGITQSPKYLFRKEGQNVTLSCEQNLNHDAMYWYRQDPGQGLRLIYYSQIVNDFQKGDIAEGYSVSREKKESFPLTVTSAQKNPTAFYLCASSGQVNYGYTFGSGTRLTVV.

This clonotype was recorded many times. This sequence joins TRBV19 and TRBJ2-1, with D tentatively TRBD1 or TRBD2 (5 bases each). V was trimmed by 2 bases and J by 5 bases, leaving 13 bases between them. The CDR3 has 15 residues. Germline V gene data show CDR1 as LNHDA and CDR2 as SQIVND (reference sequence). In DNA form, the CDR3 reads TGTGCCAGTAGTATAAACGGGGCTCCTAACAATGAGCAGTTCTTC. It translates to CASSINGAPNNEQFF.

The chain has TRBV27 and TRBJ1-1; D gene uncertain. Germline CDR1 is MNHEY and CDR2 is SMNVEV (reference sequence). V was pared by 6 bases and J by 3 bases, with 11 bases between. The CDR3 consists of 13 residues. The CDR3 DNA is TGTGCCAGCAGACGGCTTGGGGACACTGAAGCTTTCTTT. The encoded protein is CASRRLGDTEAFF.

This clonotype came up many times. This chain joins TRBV9 and TRBJ2-3; 10 bases agree with TRBD2. The germline CDR1 and CDR2 sequences are SGDLS and YYNGEE. The V gene end was trimmed by 10 bases and the J gene end by 2 bases; junction bases not matched to a gene: 4. CDR3 length: 13 residues. In DNA form, the CDR3 reads TGTGCCGGAGCGGGGGGGACCACAGATACGCAGTATTTT. Translated: CAGAGGTTDTQYF. Variable domain in full (rest from reference TRBV9 and TRBJ2-3): DSGVTQTPKHLITATGQRVTLRCSPRSGDLSVYWYQQSLDQGLQFLIQYYNGEERAKGNILERFSAQQFPDLHSELNLSSLELGDSALYFCAGAGGTTDTQYFGPGTRLTVL.

By sample fraction, this clonotype is medium-sized. The chain uses TRBV11-2 and TRBJ2-5; perhaps TRBD1 as D (6 bases). Trimming stripped 7 bases from V and 5 bases from J, with 14 bases between. The CDR3 extends over 13 amino acids. The germline CDR1 and CDR2 sequences are SGHAT and FQNNGV. CDR3 residues: CASNQGFQETQYF. The DNA of the CDR3 is TGTGCCAGCAACCAGGGGTTTCAGGAGACCCAGTACTTC.

This clonotype was found many times. The chain couples TRBV7-9 to TRBJ2-1, with D perhaps matching TRBD1 (5 bases). The CDR3 sequence is 16 residues long. Germline V lookup: CDR1 SEHNR, CDR2 FQNEAQ (reference sequence). The V end lost 0 bases, the J end lost 0 bases, and 9 bases lay between the germline ends. As DNA, the CDR3 is TGTGCCAGCAGCTTAGCGGACAAGGGCTCCTACAATGAGCAGTTCTTC. Amino acids: CASSLADKGSYNEQFF.

This clonotype was recorded many times. The chain uses TRBV18 and TRBJ1-5; D not resolved. This CDR3 contains 14 residues. Germline-derived CDR1 and CDR2 are KGHSH and LQKENI. Trimming stripped 1 base from V and 0 bases from J, with 4 bases between. The CDR3 DNA is TGTGCCAGCTCACCACAGGGTAGCAATCAGCCCCAGCATTTT. Translation: CASSPQGSNQPQHF. The complete variable domain, with remaining parts taken from reference TRBV18 and TRBJ1-5, reads NAGVMQNPRHLVRRRGQEARLRCSPMKGHSHVYWYRQLPEEGLKFMVYLQKENIIDESGMPKERFSAEFPKEGPSILRIQQVVRGDSAAYFCASSPQGSNQPQHFGDGTRLSIL.

This clonotype was observed many times. This chain uses TRBV11-2 with TRBJ2-1; D call uncertain. Germline V gene sequence: CDR1 SGHAT, CDR2 FQNNGV. This CDR3 contains 13 residues. V shed 1 base and J shed 6 bases, with 7 bases lying between them. The CDR3 region has the DNA TGTGCCAGCAGCTTAGGGTTTCTCAATGAGCAGTTCTTC. Translating it yields CASSLGFLNEQFF.

This clonotype appeared a few times. The chain recombines TRBV5-1 with TRBJ2-5; TRBD1 is a possible D gene (6 bases). The CDR3 length is 16 residues. In germline, CDR1 is SGHRS, CDR2 YFSETQ. V was trimmed by 1 base and J by 0 bases, leaving 13 bases between them. This CDR3 is CASSLSTGQYQETQYF. CDR3 sequence (DNA): TGCGCCAGCAGCTTGTCGACAGGCCAGTACCAAGAGACCCAGTACTTC.

There are many counts of this clonotype. This chain uses TRBV20-1 with TRBJ2-4; D may be TRBD1 (6 bases). V shed 5 bases and J shed 5 bases, with 13 bases lying between them. This CDR3 region has 13 residues. Per germline, CDR1 DFQATT and CDR2 SNEGSKA (reference sequence). This CDR3 reads CSARSTGQNIQYF. The CDR3 DNA sequence: TGCAGTGCTCGCAGTACAGGGCAAAACATTCAGTACTTC.